What follows are 21 T cell receptor beta chains derived from one specimen sequenced in a study of blood T cells in healthy people across ages. A second PCR of 7 to 11 cycles used a sample-barcoded 5' primer and a J-beta primer mix. TCRdb recomputed calls from the 5' RACE reads with MiXCR, one row per CDR3 protein. The table shows around 700,000 distinct CDR3 sequences, with 25% occurring only once. These data were also filed under a second study, of T cells of mothers and their children.

Sequenced sample: blood. The receptor set was obtained from a boy aged 5-17 years in good health.

The chain is built from TRBV2 and TRBJ2-5; D assignment may be TRBD1 or TRBD2 (6 bases each). Per germline, CDR1 SNHLY and CDR2 FYNNEI. The ends were cut back, 1 base at V and 7 bases at J, with 13 bases in the middle. The CDR3 totals 14 residues. CDR3 DNA: TGTGCCAGCAGTGAAGGTGGGGGGCTGGGGACCCAGTACTTC. Its protein is CASSEGGGLGTQYF.

The CDR3 DNA is TGTGCCAGCAGCTCGGACAGTGGCTACGAGCAGTACTTC. It specifies CASSSDSGYEQYF. This chain links TRBV5-5 with TRBJ2-7, with a weak D call TRBD1 (6 bases). V was shortened by 3 bases and J by 3 bases, with 10 bases between the two germline ends. In germline, CDR1 is SGHKS, CDR2 YYEKEE (reference sequence). The CDR3 is 13 amino acids.

The table lists this clonotype with a few counts. The chain joins TRBV3-1 to TRBJ1-2; 10 positions match TRBD1. CDR1 and CDR2 from the germline V gene are LGHDT and YNNKEL (reference sequence). V lost 3 bases to trimming and J lost 2 bases; unmatched junction nucleotides: 6. The CDR3 has 16 residues. CDR3 sequence: CASSQGQGTSNYGYTF. For the CDR3, the DNA is TGTGCCAGCAGCCAGGGACAGGGGACGAGCAACTATGGCTACACCTTC.

In this sample, this clonotype turned up a few times. CDR3 region: CASSQDFSPEAFF. The CDR3 DNA follows: TGCGCCAGCAGCCAAGATTTTTCGCCTGAAGCTTTCTTT. This chain uses TRBV4-3 with TRBJ1-1; no clear D. Germline loops: CDR1 LGHNA, CDR2 YSLEER. V gave up 0 bases and J gave up 6 bases, with 8 bases separating them. The CDR3 totals 13 residues.

V gene TRBV5-1 combines with J gene TRBJ1-6, with a tentative D call TRBD1 (6 bases). V was shortened by 0 bases and J by 8 bases, with 9 bases between the two germline ends. In germline, CDR1 is SGHRS, CDR2 YFSETQ. The CDR3 is 14 amino acids. Here the CDR3 reads CASSLGDIDSPLHF. The CDR3 DNA is TGCGCCAGCAGCTTGGGGGACATTGATTCACCCCTCCACTTT.

This clonotype was counted only a few times. The chain is built from TRBV7-2 and TRBJ2-3; 9 nucleotides agree with TRBD2. The V and J ends lost 2 bases and 2 bases, in that order; junction bases with no gene match: 8. Per the germline V gene, CDR1 is SGHTA and CDR2 is FQGNSA. The CDR3 has 17 residues. The CDR3 sequence is CASSLLGGRAPTDTQYF. CDR3 sequence (DNA): TGTGCCAGCAGCTTACTGGGCGGGAGGGCCCCCACAGATACGCAGTATTTT. Using reference TRBV7-2 and TRBJ2-3 for the parts outside the CDR3, the full variable domain is GAGVSQSPSNKVTEKGKDVELRCDPISGHTALYWYRQSLGQGLEFLIYFQGNSAPDKSGLPSDRFSAERTGGSVSTLTIQRTQQEDSAVYLCASSLLGGRAPTDTQYFGPGTRLTVL.

This clonotype was counted a few times. This chain joins TRBV7-6 and TRBJ1-4, with a tentative D call TRBD1 (5 bases). Between the trimmed V and J ends, which lost 5 bases and 8 bases, there was a span of 18 bases. Germline CDR1 is SGHVS and CDR2 is FNYEAQ. The CDR3 extends over 15 amino acids. This CDR3 reads CASSLSGQWGEKLFF. CDR3 in DNA: TGTGCCAGCAGCCTGAGCGGGCAGTGGGGGGAAAAACTGTTTTTT.

This clonotype was observed a few times. V is TRBV7-3 and J is TRBJ2-7; 8 positions match TRBD2. The CDR3 has 13 amino acids. Germline CDR1 is SGHTA and CDR2 is FQGTGA. Germline trimming cut 3 bases from V and 5 bases from J; bases unmatched to any gene: 3. In nucleotides, the CDR3 is TGTGCCAGCAGCTTGACTAGCGCGGACGAGCAGTACTTC. It is translated as CASSLTSADEQYF. The variable domain in full, with the rest retrieved from reference TRBV7-3 and TRBJ2-7, is GAGVSQTPSNKVTEKGKYVELRCDPISGHTALYWYRQSLGQGPEFLIYFQGTGAADDSGLPNDRFFAVRPEGSVSTLKIQRTERGDSAVYLCASSLTSADEQYFGPGTRLTVT.

This clonotype has only a few counts. V is TRBV20-1 and J is TRBJ2-3; D gene unclear. Trimming shortened V by 3 bases and J by 5 bases, and 12 bases separated the two germline ends. The V gene's germline CDR1 is DFQATT and CDR2 SNEGSKA (reference sequence). The CDR3 runs to 13 residues. The CDR3 nucleotides are TGCAGTGCTAGTCTACTGGTCGGAGATACGCAGTATTTT. Protein sequence: CSASLLVGDTQYF.

The chain combines TRBV7-9 with TRBJ2-5, with D perhaps matching TRBD1 or TRBD2 (5 bases each). The CDR3 spans 13 residues. CDR1 and CDR2 (germline): SEHNR, FQNEAQ (reference sequence). V was pared by 6 bases and J by 4 bases, with 12 bases between. Written as DNA, the CDR3 is TGTGCCAGCAGGTACGGGACGACAGAGACCCAGTACTTC. Translating it yields CASRYGTTETQYF. Based on the CDR3 plus reference TRBV7-9 and TRBJ2-5, the full variable domain is DTGVSQNPRHKITKRGQNVTFRCDPISEHNRLYWYRQTLGQGPEFLTYFQNEAQLEKSRLLSDRFSAERPKGSFSTLEIQRTEQGDSAMYLCASRYGTTETQYFGPGTRLLVL.

The chain couples TRBV29-1 to TRBJ2-5; D possibly uses TRBD1 or TRBD2 (5 bases each). With the DNA end fitting TRBJ2-7 better, the J assignment may be wrong. The CDR3 has 13 amino acids. The germline gives CDR1 SQVTM, CDR2 ANQGSEA. The CDR3 spells CSVGRESSYEQYF. Written as DNA, the CDR3 is TGCAGCGTTGGCAGGGAGAGCTCCTACGAGCAGTACTTC.

This chain uses TRBV12-3 or TRBV12-4 with TRBJ2-1, with 8 bases that match TRBD2. With 3 bases clipped from V and 6 bases from J, the junction kept 13 bases outside the gene matches. CDR3 length equals 17 residues. The DNA for the CDR3 is TGTGCCAGCAGTTTCCCCGGACTAGCTCGGGATGTCAATGAGCAGTTCTTC. It codes for CASSFPGLARDVNEQFF.

The V gene is TRBV5-4, the J gene TRBJ2-4; 11 bases map to TRBD1. This CDR3 comprises 16 residues. The J segment lost 5 bases and the V segment lost 4 bases, leaving 8 bases of the junction unmatched. Germline V CDR1 and CDR2: SGHNT, YYREEE (reference sequence). The CDR3 reads CASSPQKGQGENIQYF. The CDR3, as DNA: TGTGCCAGCAGCCCCCAGAAGGGACAGGGGGAAAACATTCAGTACTTC.

The chain couples TRBV6-6 to TRBJ2-3; D remains unclear. The germline CDR1 and CDR2 sequences are MNHNY and SVGAGI (reference sequence). The CDR3 is 10 residues long. Trimming pared 10 bases from V and 5 bases from J, leaving 7 bases between. Here the CDR3 reads CATFGDTQYF. The CDR3 DNA sequence: TGTGCCACCTTCGGAGATACGCAGTATTTT.

This clonotype was picked up a small number of times. The chain combines TRBV20-1 with TRBJ2-3; a weak D match, TRBD1 (6 bases). In germline, CDR1 is DFQATT, CDR2 SNEGSKA (reference sequence). CDR3 length equals 14 residues. Trimming removed 1 base from V and 6 bases from J, with 14 bases in between. The CDR3 sequence: CSARGTVNTDTQYF. In DNA form, the CDR3 reads TGCAGTGCTAGAGGGACAGTCAACACGGATACGCAGTATTTT.

The rearrangement links TRBV4-1 to TRBJ2-7, with TRBD1 as a possible D gene (6 bases). The CDR3 loop spans 17 amino acids. CDR1 is MGHRA, CDR2 YSYEKL, per germline. The V gene lost 2 bases and the J gene lost 2 bases, with 19 bases spanning the gap. Here the CDR3 DNA reads TGCGCCAGCAGCCAAATCTGTACAGGGTGTTTGACCTACGAGCAGTACTTC. Protein sequence: CASSQICTGCLTYEQYF.

The rearrangement uses TRBV6-5 and TRBJ1-6; the D is unclear. This CDR3 is built from 14 residues. With 7 bases removed from V and 0 bases from J, the gap between germline ends came to 7 bases. CDR1 is MNHEY and CDR2 is SVGAGI in the germline V gene. The CDR3 coding sequence is TGTGCCAGCACCCGCGTCTCCTATAATTCACCCCTCCACTTT. This sequence encodes CASTRVSYNSPLHF.

The chain uses TRBV5-1 and TRBJ2-5; 7 nucleotides align to TRBD1. CDR3 length: 16 residues. V was clipped by 4 bases and J by 1 base; unmatched bases: 10. The germline gives CDR1 SGHRS, CDR2 YFSETQ. The CDR3 nucleotides read TGCGCCAGCAGCACCCCTTCGGACAGGCCCCAAGAGACCCAGTACTTC. It yields the protein CASSTPSDRPQETQYF.

In this sample, this clonotype turned up a few times. V and J are TRBV7-9 and TRBJ2-5; D might be TRBD2 (6 bases). Matching the DNA end better, TRBJ2-7 makes the J call doubtful. The CDR3 length is 15 residues. Germline CDR1 is SEHNR and CDR2 is FQNEAQ (reference sequence). The CDR3 is CASSPRASVYYEQYF. The CDR3, as DNA: TGTGCCAGCAGCCCACGGGCTAGCGTTTACTACGAGCAGTACTTC.

This clonotype was counted many times. This chain joins TRBV7-3 and TRBJ2-1; tentative D call: TRBD2 (6 bases). V gave up 5 bases and J gave up 6 bases, with 17 bases separating them. Germline V gene lookup returns CDR1 SGHTA and CDR2 FQGTGA. The length of the CDR3 is 15 residues. CDR3 sequence reads: CASSPERASVNEQFF. The CDR3 nucleotides read TGTGCCAGCAGCCCAGAGAGGGCTAGCGTCAATGAGCAGTTCTTC.

This chain links TRBV29-1 with TRBJ2-5; 10 bases are a match to TRBD1. The DNA end lines up better with TRBJ2-7; the J call may be wrong. This CDR3 contains 14 residues. In germline, CDR1 is SQVTM, CDR2 ANQGSEA. For the CDR3, the DNA is TGCAGCGTGGGACAGGGGCGACTCCTAGTCGAGCAGTACTTC. Translation: CSVGQGRLLVEQYF.